A single sample gave rise to the 30 T cell receptor beta chains below, sequenced in a study of CD8+ T cells in alopecia areata. RNA was isolated and reverse transcribed to cDNA, the sequencing template. Sequencing used immunoSEQ multiplex PCR; TCRdb keeps in-frame clones, though not all of them. The sample lists 95,000 to 100,000 clones, 55% to 70% occurring once. Treatment described: oral pan-JAK inhibitor, 5-10 mg twice daily. Sequenced here: CD8+ T cells sorted from blood, sampled at approximately week 56, from a patient treated with tofacitinib. Every receptor here comes from a human donor with alopecia areata.

V is TRBV6-1 and J is TRBJ2-3; possibly TRBD2 for D (5 bases). Trimming shortened V by 2 bases and J by 2 bases, and 17 bases separated the two germline ends. Germline V gene data show CDR1 as MNHNS and CDR2 as SASEGT. The CDR3 contains 17 residues. The chain's CDR3 is CASSERVGVLFTDTQYF. For the CDR3, the DNA is TGTGCCAGCAGTGAACGTGTGGGAGTCCTCTTCACAGATACGCAGTATTTT.

The chain uses TRBV2 and TRBJ1-5; 7 positions match TRBD1. The CDR3 is 15 amino acids. Germline CDR1 is SNHLY and CDR2 is FYNNEI. Germline trimming cut 2 bases from V and 4 bases from J; bases unmatched to any gene: 5. CDR3 sequence: CASSEIGGENQPQHF. The CDR3 region has the DNA TGTGCCAGCAGTGAAATAGGGGGCGAGAATCAGCCCCAGCATTTT.

The V call is TRBV14, the J call TRBJ2-1; 8 bases are shared with TRBD1. This CDR3 is built from 16 residues. CDR1 is SGHDN, CDR2 FVKESK, per germline. The ends lost 0 bases at V and 8 bases at J; junction bases unmatched: 9. Here the CDR3 DNA reads TGTGCCAGCAGCCAAGACAGGACAGGGTGGAAGGATGAGCAGTTCTTC. Residues: CASSQDRTGWKDEQFF. Full variable domain (missing parts from reference TRBV14 and TRBJ2-1): EAGVTQFPSHSVIEKGQTVTLRCDPISGHDNLYWYRRVMGKEIKFLLHFVKESKQDESGMPNNRFLAERTGGTYSTLKVQPAELEDSGVYFCASSQDRTGWKDEQFFGPGTRLTVL.

This clone was counted many times. The CDR3 DNA follows: TGTGCCAGCAGTGAAGCGGGTGCGGGGGTTAAAGAGACCCAGTACTTC. Amino acid sequence: CASSEAGAGVKETQYF. The chain links TRBV6-1 to TRBJ2-5; 7 bases map to TRBD2. The V segment lost 0 bases and the J segment 3 bases; nucleotides outside the gene matches: 7. Germline lookup yields CDR1 MNHNS and CDR2 SASEGT. The CDR3 length is 16 residues.

Concerning this clone itself: One end of the junction is discordant with germline, which a read error may explain. This rearrangement joins TRBV27 to TRBJ2-4; D could derive from TRBD1 or TRBD2 (6 bases each). CDR3 size: 15 residues. Per germline, CDR1 MNHEY and CDR2 SMNVEV (reference sequence). The CDR3 region has the DNA TGTGCCAGCAGTTTATCCACGGGGGCCACAAACATTCAGTACTTC. This translates into CASSLSTGATNIQYF.

This clone was recorded a few times. This rearrangement joins TRBV30 to TRBJ2-1, with D unclear. Germline CDR1 and CDR2: GTSNPN and SVGIG (reference sequence). The V and J ends lost 7 bases and 12 bases respectively, with 13 bases between them. The CDR3 sequence is 10 residues long. CDR3 in amino acids: CASRGAGQFF. The DNA of the CDR3 is TGTGCCTCCCGAGGCGCCGGGCAGTTCTTC.

The chain carries TRBV7-6 and TRBJ2-3, with 10 bases matching TRBD2. The germline CDR1 and CDR2 sequences are SGHVS and FNYEAQ. After removal of 1 base from V and 4 bases from J, the junction contained 5 bases not matched to a gene. The CDR3 spans 16 residues. The CDR3 DNA is TGTGCCAGCAGCTTAGAAGCGGGGGGGCGCTCAGATACGCAGTATTTT. Translation: CASSLEAGGRSDTQYF.

Only a few counts were recorded for this clone. The chain couples TRBV10-3 to TRBJ1-1; maybe TRBD1 (6 bases). V was clipped by 0 bases and J by 1 base, with 15 bases between them. The CDR3 runs to 17 residues. The germline CDR1 and CDR2 sequences are ENHRY and SYGVKD. The DNA for the CDR3 is TGTGCCATCAGTGAGTCAGGACAGACTCTGACGAACACTGAAGCTTTCTTT. It yields the protein CAISESGQTLTNTEAFF.

This rearrangement joins TRBV4-2 to TRBJ1-5; D gene uncertain. This CDR3 has 18 amino acids. V was shortened by 3 bases and J by 0 bases, with 18 bases between the two germline ends. Per the germline V gene, CDR1 is LGHNA and CDR2 is YNFKEQ. The CDR3 reads CASSQFSNLLYSNQPQHF. As DNA, the CDR3 is TGTGCCAGCAGCCAGTTCTCAAATCTACTCTATAGCAATCAGCCCCAGCATTTT.

This chain joins TRBV2 and TRBJ2-2; D not certain. Deletions cut 8 bases from V and 4 bases from J, with 14 bases between. CDR3 length equals 14 residues. The germline gives CDR1 SNHLY, CDR2 FYNNEI. The CDR3 loop reads CASEPGPATGELFF. CDR3 nucleotide sequence: TGTGCCAGCGAACCGGGCCCAGCCACCGGGGAGCTGTTTTTT.

Only a few counts were recorded for this clone. The chain links TRBV7-9 to TRBJ1-2, with 7 bases lining up with TRBD1. Germline V CDR1 and CDR2: SEHNR, FQNEAQ (reference sequence). With V trimmed by 5 bases and J by 6 bases, 9 bases remained unmatched. The CDR3 length is 14 residues. DNA for the CDR3: TGTGCCAGCAGCAACTTCGACAGGGAAAATGGCTACACCTTC. Translating gives CASSNFDRENGYTF.

The gene calls are TRBV4-2 and TRBJ2-6; 7 bases are a match to TRBD1. V was pared by 7 bases and J by 0 bases, with 6 bases of the junction left unmatched. There are 16 residues in the CDR3. CDR1 is LGHNA, CDR2 YNFKEQ, per germline. As DNA, the CDR3 is TGTGCCAGCAATACAGGGGCCCTCTCTGGGGCCAACGTCCTGACTTTC. It specifies CASNTGALSGANVLTF.

The J gene is TRBJ2-4, the V gene TRBV25-1, with D possibly being TRBD1 (5 bases). This CDR3 is 16 amino acids long. Germline V lookup: CDR1 MGHDK, CDR2 SYGVNS. With 1 base removed from V and 4 bases from J, the gap between germline ends came to 14 bases. CDR3 residues: CASSESGQLPKNIQYF. CDR3 DNA sequence: TGTGCCAGCAGTGAATCAGGACAACTTCCAAAAAACATTCAGTACTTC.

A few counts support this clone. V usage is TRBV5-6 and J usage is TRBJ2-1; TRBD2 matches at 12 bases. With V trimmed by 3 bases and J by 7 bases, 5 bases remained unmatched. The CDR3 consists of 15 residues. Germline V gene sequence: CDR1 SGHDT, CDR2 YYEEEE. Written as DNA, the CDR3 is TGTGCCAGCAGCTCCGGACTAGCGGGACCTAATGAGCAGTTCTTC. Its protein product is CASSSGLAGPNEQFF.

The V and J genes are TRBV6-5 and TRBJ1-1; unclear D gene. Per the germline V gene, CDR1 is MNHEY and CDR2 is SVGAGI. V lost 2 bases to trimming and J lost 2 bases, with 9 bases between them. This CDR3 spans 14 amino acids. CDR3 region: CASSYAPKNTEAFF. CDR3 coding DNA: TGTGCCAGCAGTTACGCTCCAAAAAACACTGAAGCTTTCTTT.

The chain recombines TRBV15 with TRBJ1-2; tentative D call: TRBD1 (6 bases). Trimming removed 2 bases from V and 9 bases from J, with 19 bases in between. This CDR3 has 15 residues. Germline values: CDR1 LNHNV, CDR2 YYDKDF (reference sequence). The CDR3 here is CATSRPTKEGVRYTF. The CDR3 DNA is TGTGCCACCAGCAGACCGACTAAAGAGGGGGTCCGCTACACCTTC.

This sequence joins TRBV29-1 and TRBJ2-2; 11 nucleotides agree with TRBD1. This CDR3 region has 13 residues. CDR1 and CDR2 (germline): SQVTM, ANQGSEA. Trimming took 6 bases from V and 7 from J; bases not matched to a gene: 4. The chain's CDR3 is CSVGDRGIGELFF. DNA of the CDR3: TGCAGCGTGGGGGACAGGGGGATCGGGGAGCTGTTTTTT.

The chain recombines TRBV10-3 with TRBJ2-3; D unresolved. Germline-derived CDR1 and CDR2 are ENHRY and SYGVKD. The CDR3 length is 13 residues. V was shortened by 2 bases and J by 5 bases, with 8 bases between the two germline ends. The CDR3 reads CAISERTQDTQYF. CDR3 bases: TGTGCCATCAGTGAGCGGACCCAAGATACGCAGTATTTT.

The V gene is TRBV5-1, the J gene TRBJ1-5, with D possibly TRBD1 on 6 matching bases. V dropped 0 bases and J dropped 1 base, with 11 bases sitting between them. This CDR3 has 16 amino acids. Germline loops: CDR1 SGHRS, CDR2 YFSETQ. Here the CDR3 reads CASSLGGPRSNQPQHF. Here the CDR3 DNA reads TGCGCCAGCAGCTTGGGGGGGCCCAGAAGCAATCAGCCCCAGCATTTT.

This chain uses TRBV7-9 with TRBJ2-1, with no clear D. The CDR3 is 11 amino acids. Germline CDR1 and CDR2: SEHNR and FQNEAQ (reference sequence). With 1 base removed from V and 9 bases from J, the gap between germline ends came to 4 bases. The chain's CDR3 is CASSLGGEQFF. The CDR3, as DNA: TGTGCCAGCAGCTTAGGGGGTGAGCAGTTCTTC.

This clone was picked up many times. The chain recombines TRBV2 with TRBJ2-4, with D maybe TRBD2 (6 bases). Germline CDR1 reads SNHLY; CDR2 reads FYNNEI. V shed 7 bases and J shed 0 bases, with 16 bases lying between them. This CDR3 spans 16 amino acids. The CDR3 reads CASINPWGEAKNIQYF. CDR3 nucleotides: TGTGCCAGCATTAATCCATGGGGGGAAGCCAAAAACATTCAGTACTTC.

The CDR3: CASSPLYWTGYEGQFF. CDR3 bases: TGTGCCAGCAGTCCCCTTTATTGGACAGGGTACGAGGGGCAGTTCTTC. The chain recombines TRBV27 with TRBJ2-1, with 8 bases matching TRBD1. CDR3 size: 16 residues. V trimming: 5 bases; J trimming: 12 bases; junction bases outside the gene matches: 18. Germline assignment: CDR1 MNHEY and CDR2 SMNVEV (reference sequence).

This clone was observed a few times. CDR3 DNA: TGTGCCAGCTCGGATACGGGAGAAGCTTTCTTT. Its translation: CASSDTGEAFF. The V call is TRBV18, the J call TRBJ1-1; the D is unclear. Germline-derived CDR1 and CDR2 are KGHSH and LQKENI. V was shortened by 6 bases and J by 8 bases, with 10 bases between the two germline ends. The CDR3 runs 11 residues.

The chain uses TRBV27 and TRBJ2-1, with D perhaps TRBD2 (5 bases). V was shortened by 2 bases and J by 4 bases, with 9 bases between the two germline ends. CDR3 size: 14 residues. Germline V gives CDR1 MNHEY, CDR2 SMNVEV (reference sequence). The CDR3 region is CASSLTGVYNEQFF. CDR3 nucleotide sequence: TGTGCCAGCAGTTTAACCGGGGTTTACAATGAGCAGTTCTTC.

The chain combines TRBV30 with TRBJ2-3; perhaps TRBD1 as D (5 bases). Per the germline V gene, CDR1 is GTSNPN and CDR2 is SVGIG (reference sequence). The CDR3 consists of 12 residues. Trimming cost V 7 bases and J 5 bases, with 13 bases left between them. CDR3 amino acids: CALATQVDTQYF. CDR3 nucleotide sequence: TGTGCCTTGGCGACACAGGTAGATACGCAGTATTTT.

The chain combines TRBV7-9 with TRBJ2-7; D is undetermined. Germline values: CDR1 SEHNR, CDR2 FQNEAQ (reference sequence). This CDR3 spans 12 amino acids. V was cut by 2 bases and J by 7 bases, with 9 bases left in between. CDR3 protein: CASSLRPGEQYF. The CDR3 DNA reads TGTGCCAGCAGCTTAAGACCTGGAGAGCAGTACTTC.

CDR3 coding DNA: TGTGCCAGCAGTCACCGGGACAGGGGCAATCAGCCCCAGCATTTT. Translated, it gives CASSHRDRGNQPQHF. The rearrangement links TRBV6-6 to TRBJ1-5; 9 bases line up with TRBD1. The CDR3 is 15 amino acids. Germline CDR1 reads MNHNY; CDR2 reads SVGAGI (reference sequence). Trimming cost V 5 bases and J 2 bases; bases outside gene matches: 4.

The CDR3 region is CASSLMGRGDYEQYF. CDR3 nucleotides: TGTGCCAGCAGCTTAATGGGGCGGGGCGACTACGAGCAGTACTTC. The chain recombines TRBV7-3 with TRBJ2-7; D perhaps matches TRBD2 (6 bases). The length of the CDR3 is 15 residues. With 1 base removed from V and 3 bases from J, the gap between germline ends came to 13 bases. Looked up from germline, CDR1 is SGHTA and CDR2 is FQGTGA.

The V call is TRBV7-2, the J call TRBJ2-1; 11 positions agree with TRBD2. The CDR3 loop spans 15 amino acids. The ends lost 4 bases at V and 4 bases at J; junction bases unmatched: 3. Germline loops: CDR1 SGHTA, CDR2 FQGNSA. In DNA form, the CDR3 reads TGTGCCAGCAGCTCCCTAGCGGGGGGATACAATGAGCAGTTCTTC. This gives the protein CASSSLAGGYNEQFF.

This clone has more than one count but fewer than ten. The V gene is TRBV29-1, the J gene TRBJ1-2, with D unresolved. Trimming shortened V by 1 base and J by 4 bases, and 10 bases separated the two germline ends. Germline V gene lookup returns CDR1 SQVTM and CDR2 ANQGSEA. The length of the CDR3 is 13 residues. The chain's CDR3 is CSVEGPFSYGYTF. CDR3 nucleotides: TGCAGCGTTGAAGGGCCCTTCTCCTATGGCTACACCTTC.